The entry below describes one T cell receptor (beta chain). V lost 5 bases, J lost 1 base, and 11 bases lay in between. CDR3 length: 14 amino acids. Germline assignment: CDR1 SGHTA and CDR2 FQGNSA. Each PCR received spiked synthetic TCR analog templates. Profiling relied on immunoSEQ multiplex PCR, and the TCRdb table lists in-frame clones only, not all of them. The sample holds about 50,000 clones, roughly 86% seen once. These data come from a study of PD-L1 blockade in urothelial cancer. Study details: Intravenous atezolizumab, 1,200 mg every 3 weeks, was begun by patients in the mid-2010s. Individuals in the cohort had been given 0 to 3 earlier chemotherapy regimens.

Time point reported: peripheral blood 6 weeks after treatment start. J is TRBJ1-2 and V is TRBV7-2; D might be TRBD1 (5 bases). Material: PBMCs, obtained around atezolizumab (anti-PD-L1) treatment. The clonotype comes from a man aged 55 to 70 with urothelial cancer. In DNA, the CDR3 is TGTGCCAGCAGCCCCCGACAGCATAACTATGGCTACACCTTC. It translates to CASSPRQHNYGYTF.